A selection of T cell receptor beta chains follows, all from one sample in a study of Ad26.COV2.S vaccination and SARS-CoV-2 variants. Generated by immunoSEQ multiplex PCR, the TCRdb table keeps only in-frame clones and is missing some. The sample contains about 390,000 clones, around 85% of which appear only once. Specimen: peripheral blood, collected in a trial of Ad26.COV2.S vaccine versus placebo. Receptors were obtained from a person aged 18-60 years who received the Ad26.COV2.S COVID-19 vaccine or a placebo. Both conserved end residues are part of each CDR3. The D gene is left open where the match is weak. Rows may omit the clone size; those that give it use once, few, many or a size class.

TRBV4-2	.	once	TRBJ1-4	TGTGCCAGCAGCCTTACGGACAGCGGGGGACTGTTTTTT	CASSLTDSGGLFF
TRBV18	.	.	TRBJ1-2	TGTGCCAGCTCTGAAGAGAGTCATAACTATGGCTACACCTTC	CASSEESHNYGYTF
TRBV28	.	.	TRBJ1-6	TGTGCCAGCAGCTTGGACAGCGCGACTAATTCACCCCTCCACTTT	CASSLDSATNSPLHF
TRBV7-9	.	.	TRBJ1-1	TGTGCCAGCAGCTCAGAGACAGGATTGGCCACTGAAGCTTTCTTT	CASSSETGLATEAFF
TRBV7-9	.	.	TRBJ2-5	TGTGCCAGCAGCTTAGGAAACGTACAAGAGACCCAGTACTTC	CASSLGNVQETQYF
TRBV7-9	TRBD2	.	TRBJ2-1	TGTGCCAGCAGCTACGGACTAGCGGGGGGATTATACAATGAGCAGTTCTTC	CASSYGLAGGLYNEQFF
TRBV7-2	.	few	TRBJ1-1	TGTGCCAGCAGCTTAGACCAAAACACTGAAGCTTTCTTT	CASSLDQNTEAFF
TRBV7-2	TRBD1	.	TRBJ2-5	TGTGCCAGCAGCTGGGCGGGACAGGGGGGCGAGACCCAGTACTTC	CASSWAGQGGETQYF
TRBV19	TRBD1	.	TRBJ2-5	TGTGCCAGTAGTATCGGAACAGGGGGGACTCCTCAAGAGACCCAGTACTTC	CASSIGTGGTPQETQYF
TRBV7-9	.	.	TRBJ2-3	TGTGCCAGCAGCTTAACCTCGAGCCAGGCAGATACGCAGTATTTT	CASSLTSSQADTQYF
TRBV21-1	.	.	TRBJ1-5	TGTGCCAGCAGCAAAGCGCTTTCGGGGTATTATCAGCCCCAGCATTTT	CASSKALSGYYQPQHF
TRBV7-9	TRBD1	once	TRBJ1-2	TGTGCCAGCAGCCGCCGGACAGGTTCTAACTATGGCTACACCTTC	CASSRRTGSNYGYTF
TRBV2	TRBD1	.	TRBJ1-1	TGTGCCAGCAGACAGGGGGCGGTAGGCACTGAAGCTTTCTTT	CASRQGAVGTEAFF
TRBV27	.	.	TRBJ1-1	TGTGCCAGCAGGGGGATCGGGAACACTGAAGCTTTCTTT	CASRGIGNTEAFF
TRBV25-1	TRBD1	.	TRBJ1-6	TGTGCCAGCAGTGAGGCAACAGGGGAGAATTCACCCCTCCACTTT	CASSEATGENSPLHF
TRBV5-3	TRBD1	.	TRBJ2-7	TGTGCCAGAAGCGGACACCGGGACAGCAACTCCTACGAGCAGTACTTC	CARSGHRDSNSYEQYF
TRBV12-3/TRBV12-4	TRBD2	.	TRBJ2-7	TGTGCCAGCAGAGCGGGGGGGCGGTACGAGCAGTACTTC	CASRAGGRYEQYF
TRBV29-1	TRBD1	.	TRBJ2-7	TGCAGCGTTACCGGACAGGGGGGCGACGAGCAGTACTTC	CSVTGQGGDEQYF
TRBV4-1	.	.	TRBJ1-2	TGCGCCAGCAGCCAAGAAGCCAGGGTATTCGTTGGCTACACCTTC	CASSQEARVFVGYTF
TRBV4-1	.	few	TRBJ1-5	TGCGCCAGCAGCCCAAAAGCTTATCAGCCCCAGCATTTT	CASSPKAYQPQHF
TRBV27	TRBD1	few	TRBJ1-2	TGTGCCAGCAAGAAAGGGGGCAACTATGGCTACACCTTC	CASKKGGNYGYTF
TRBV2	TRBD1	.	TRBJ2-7	TGTGCCAGCAGTCCGTGGGGGGACAGGGCCTACGAGCAGTACTTC	CASSPWGDRAYEQYF
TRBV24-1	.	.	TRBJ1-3	TGTGCCACCAGTGATTTCAGGGTTCCCCTCTCTGGAAACACCATATATTTT	CATSDFRVPLSGNTIYF
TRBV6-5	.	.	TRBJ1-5	TGTGCCACTGGAGGACGGGGGGACAATCAGCCCCAGCATTTT	CATGGRGDNQPQHF
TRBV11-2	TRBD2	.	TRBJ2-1	TGTGCCAGCAGCCTAGCGGGGGGAGAGGGATTCTCCTACAATGAGCAGTTCTTC	CASSLAGGEGFSYNEQFF
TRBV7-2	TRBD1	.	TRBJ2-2	TGTGCCAGCAGAGGGACAGGGAGTGCCACCGGGGAGCTGTTTTTT	CASRGTGSATGELFF
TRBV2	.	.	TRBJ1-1	TGTGCCAGCAGTGAAGCTGACAGATTTGAGGCTTTCTTT	CASSEADRFEAFF
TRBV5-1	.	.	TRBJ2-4	TGCGCCAGCAGCTTGGGGGGAATAGAAAACATTCAGTACTTC	CASSLGGIENIQYF
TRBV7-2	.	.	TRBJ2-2	TGTGCCAGCAGCGAGTGGGCAGGGCTCACCGGGGAGCTGTTTTTT	CASSEWAGLTGELFF
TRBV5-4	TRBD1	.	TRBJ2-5	TGTGCCAGCAGCTCACAGGGGTTGGAGACCCAGTACTTC	CASSSQGLETQYF
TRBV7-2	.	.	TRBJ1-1	TGTGCCAGCAGCCTTAGGGGGGGAGGGAACACTGAAGCTTTCTTT	CASSLRGGGNTEAFF
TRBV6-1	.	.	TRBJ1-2	TGTGCCAGCAGTGAAGTAGGGGGTGCTAACTATGGCTACACCTTC	CASSEVGGANYGYTF
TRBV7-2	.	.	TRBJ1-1	TGTGCCAGCAGCTTAGACAGGGCTAACACTGAAGCTTTCTTT	CASSLDRANTEAFF
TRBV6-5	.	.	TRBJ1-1	TGTGCCAGCAGACCCCAGGGTCTCACTGAAGCTTTCTTT	CASRPQGLTEAFF
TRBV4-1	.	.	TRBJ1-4	TGCGCCAGCAGCCACCTCAGAGAGCGGGATAAACTGTTTTTT	CASSHLRERDKLFF
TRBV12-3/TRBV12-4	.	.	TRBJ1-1	TGTGCCAGCAGCAACAGGGAGGGCACTGAAGCTTTCTTT	CASSNREGTEAFF
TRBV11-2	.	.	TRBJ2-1	TGTGCCAGCAGCTTAGCAGTAGGTGAGCAGTTCTTC	CASSLAVGEQFF
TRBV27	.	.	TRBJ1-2	TGTGCCAGCAGTCTGGGGCCCCCTAACTATGGCTACACCTTC	CASSLGPPNYGYTF
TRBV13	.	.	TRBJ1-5	TGTGCCAGCAGGCTTGGGGGAAGCAATCAGCCCCAGCATTTT	CASRLGGSNQPQHF
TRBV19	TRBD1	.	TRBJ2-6	TGTGCCAGTAGTAAAACAGGGGCCGGGGCCAACGTCCTGACTTTC	CASSKTGAGANVLTF
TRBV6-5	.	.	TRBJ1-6	TGTGCCAGCACATGGGTGAGGTCAAATTCACCCCTCCACTTT	CASTWVRSNSPLHF
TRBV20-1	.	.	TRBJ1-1	TGCAGTGCTGGGGGGTGGACTGAAGCTTTCTTT	CSAGGWTEAFF
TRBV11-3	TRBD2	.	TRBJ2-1	TGTGCCAGCAGCTTCTCTAGCGGGGGGCTGTACAATGAGCAGTTCTTC	CASSFSSGGLYNEQFF
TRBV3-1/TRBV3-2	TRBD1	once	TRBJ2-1	TGTGCCAGCAGCCAAGACCGGGACAGTACTGGCCTTTACAATGAGCAGTTCTTC	CASSQDRDSTGLYNEQFF
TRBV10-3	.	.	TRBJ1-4	TGTGCCATCAGTGAGTCGACTCTTTTTAGTCAGAGAAATGAAAAACTGTTTTTT	CAISESTLFSQRNEKLFF
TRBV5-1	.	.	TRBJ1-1	TGCGCCAGCAGCTTGGTGGGGGACACTGAAGCTTTCTTT	CASSLVGDTEAFF
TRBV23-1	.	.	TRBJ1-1	TGCGCCAGCAGTCAATATCCTAAGAACACTGAAGCTTTCTTT	CASSQYPKNTEAFF
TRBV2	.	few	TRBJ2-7	TGTGCCAGCAGTGAGCATCCTTACGAGCAGTACTTC	CASSEHPYEQYF
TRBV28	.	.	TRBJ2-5	TGTGCCAGCAGTTTGTTTGAGACCCAGTACTTC	CASSLFETQYF
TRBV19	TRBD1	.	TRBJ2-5	TGTGCCAGTAGTTTCTCCTGGGGCCCAGGGGGGACCCAGTACTTC	CASSFSWGPGGTQYF
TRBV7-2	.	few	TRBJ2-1	TGTGCCAGCAGCCCCCGATCGGCGGGAAACTACAATGAGCAGTTCTTC	CASSPRSAGNYNEQFF
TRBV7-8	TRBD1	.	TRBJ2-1	TGTGCCAGCAGCCGCCCCGGGACAGGGGGAAATGAGCAGTTCTTC	CASSRPGTGGNEQFF
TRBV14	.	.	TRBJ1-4	TGTGCCAGCAGCCAAGTAGGTCCGCTGCCGAAAAATGAAAAACTGTTTTTT	CASSQVGPLPKNEKLFF
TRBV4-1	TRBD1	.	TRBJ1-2	TGCGCCAGCAGCCAAACGGGACAGGCCTATGGCTACACCTTC	CASSQTGQAYGYTF
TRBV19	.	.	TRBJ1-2	TGTGCCAGTAGTATTCAGGTGCGGGGTGGCTACACCTTC	CASSIQVRGGYTF
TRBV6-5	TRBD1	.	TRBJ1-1	TGTGCCAGCAGTTCGCGCTACGACAGGGAGAACACTGAAGCTTTCTTT	CASSSRYDRENTEAFF
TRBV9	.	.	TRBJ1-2	TGTGCCAGCAGCGTAGGTTCGGCAGGCGCCTATGGCTACACCTTC	CASSVGSAGAYGYTF
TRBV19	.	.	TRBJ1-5	TGTGCCAGTAGTGCTCGACAGGGCAATCAGCCCCAGCATTTT	CASSARQGNQPQHF
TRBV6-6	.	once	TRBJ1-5	TGTGCCAGCAGTTCCATTACATCGAATCAGCCCCAGCATTTT	CASSSITSNQPQHF